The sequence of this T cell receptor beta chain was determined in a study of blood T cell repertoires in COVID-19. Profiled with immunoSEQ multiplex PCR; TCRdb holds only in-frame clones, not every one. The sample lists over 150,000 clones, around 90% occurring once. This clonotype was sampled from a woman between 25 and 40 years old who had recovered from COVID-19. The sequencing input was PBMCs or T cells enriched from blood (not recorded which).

In DNA form, the CDR3 reads TGTGCCAGCAGCCCTCTGGGTAGCGGGAGAGACTACAATGAGCAGTTCTTC. Amino acids: CASSPLGSGRDYNEQFF. The chain joins TRBV14 to TRBJ2-1; 9 nucleotides agree with TRBD2. The trim removed 4 bases at V and 3 bases at J, leaving 10 bases unmatched. The CDR3 is made up of 17 amino acids. Per the germline V gene, CDR1 is SGHDN and CDR2 is FVKESK. Filled out from reference TRBV14 and TRBJ2-1, the complete variable domain reads EAGVTQFPSHSVIEKGQTVTLRCDPISGHDNLYWYRRVMGKEIKFLLHFVKESKQDESGMPNNRFLAERTGGTYSTLKVQPAELEDSGVYFCASSPLGSGRDYNEQFFGPGTRLTVL.